These 9 T cell receptor beta chains share one sample of origin, sequenced in a study of blood T cell repertoires in COVID-19. Measured with immunoSEQ multiplex PCR; TCRdb has only the in-frame clones, and not every one. The repertoire includes almost 300,000 clones, around 87% of them detected once, and over 1% sits in the top ten. The source material was peripheral blood. The origin of the receptors is a man aged 65 to 85 with acute or convalescent COVID-19.

This chain connects TRBV7-6 to TRBJ1-5, with D possibly matching TRBD1 (5 bases). The CDR3 loop spans 15 amino acids. V lost 4 bases and J lost 1, with 11 bases in between. Germline CDR1 and CDR2: SGHVS and FNYEAQ. The CDR3 DNA sequence: TGTGCCAGCAGCTCTAATCAGGGAAGCAATCAGCCCCAGCATTTT. Its protein is CASSSNQGSNQPQHF.

The chain couples TRBV7-9 to TRBJ2-1; 10 bases agree with TRBD2. From germline, CDR1 is SEHNR and CDR2 FQNEAQ (reference sequence). The J segment lost 5 bases and the V segment lost 4 bases, leaving 5 bases of the junction unmatched. The CDR3 is 15 amino acids. The CDR3 DNA reads TGTGCCAGCAGCTCGGGACTAGCGAGAAACAATGAGCAGTTCTTC. Its protein is CASSSGLARNNEQFF.

The chain joins TRBV5-6 to TRBJ2-5; D is perhaps TRBD2 (5 bases). Germline CDR1 SGHDT, CDR2 YYEEEE. With 4 bases removed from V and 2 bases from J, the gap between germline ends came to 15 bases. The CDR3 spans 15 residues. DNA for the CDR3: TGTGCCAGCAGCCACCTCACGGACTTTCAAGAGACCCAGTACTTC. Translated, it gives CASSHLTDFQETQYF.

The chain employs TRBV28 and TRBJ1-2; D not resolved. V was clipped by 5 bases and J by 3 bases, with 10 bases between them. The CDR3 is 13 residues long. Germline-derived CDR1 and CDR2 are MDHEN and SYDVKM. The DNA for the CDR3 is TGTGCCAGCAGTCTCAGGCTTTACTATGGCTACACCTTC. This codes for CASSLRLYYGYTF.

The gene calls are TRBV30 and TRBJ2-4; 10 nucleotides match TRBD2. The germline CDR1 and CDR2 sequences are GTSNPN and SVGIG (reference sequence). The CDR3 loop spans 15 amino acids. Germline trimming cut 2 bases from V and 7 bases from J; bases unmatched to any gene: 8. CDR3 loop: CAWSPLAGVLNIQYF. The CDR3 DNA reads TGTGCCTGGAGTCCCCTAGCGGGGGTCTTGAACATTCAGTACTTC. Full variable domain (missing parts from reference TRBV30 and TRBJ2-4): SQTIHQWPATLVQPVGSPLSLECTVEGTSNPNLYWYRQAAGRGLQLLFYSVGIGQISSEVPQNLSASRPQDRQFILSSKKLLLSDSGFYLCAWSPLAGVLNIQYFGAGTRLSVL.

The chain is built from TRBV20-1 and TRBJ1-2; the match to TRBD1 covers 9 bases. V trimming: 3 bases; J trimming: 4 bases; junction bases outside the gene matches: 21. CDR1 DFQATT and CDR2 SNEGSKA come from the germline V gene (reference sequence). The CDR3 consists of 19 residues. This CDR3 reads CSASRSSGTGSPPGYGYTF. The CDR3, as DNA: TGCAGTGCTAGTCGATCATCCGGGACAGGGAGCCCTCCTGGCTATGGCTACACCTTC.

V and J are TRBV28 and TRBJ1-2, with a possible D match to TRBD1 (6 bases). CDR3 length: 16 residues. Trimming stripped 5 bases from V and 4 bases from J, with 20 bases between. Per the germline V gene, CDR1 is MDHEN and CDR2 is SYDVKM. The chain's CDR3 is CASSPPGAGAGYGYTF. The CDR3 DNA follows: TGTGCCAGCAGTCCTCCTGGTGCGGGGGCGGGCTATGGCTACACCTTC.

The chain has TRBV29-1 and TRBJ1-1; weak D call: TRBD1 (6 bases). Trimming cost V 7 bases and J 1 base, with 10 bases left between them. This CDR3 has 12 amino acids. CDR1 is SQVTM, CDR2 ANQGSEA, per germline. The CDR3 DNA reads TGCAGCGCAAGACAGGCGAACACTGAAGCTTTCTTT. Its translation is CSARQANTEAFF.

V gene TRBV13 combines with J gene TRBJ2-7; the D gene is possibly TRBD2 (6 bases). The V gene lost 2 bases and the J gene lost 6 bases, with 11 bases spanning the gap. The V gene's germline CDR1 is PRHDT and CDR2 FYEKMQ (reference sequence). This CDR3 region has 13 residues. CDR3 DNA sequence: TGTGCCAGCAGCTTAACTAGCTCGGCCGAGCAGTACTTC. Its translation: CASSLTSSAEQYF.